This T cell receptor beta chain originates from a study of cytomegalovirus exposure and HLA in healthy donors. The CDR3 is made up of 13 amino acids. Germline V lookup: CDR1 MNHEY, CDR2 SMNVEV (reference sequence). V shed 6 bases and J shed 5 bases, with 13 bases lying between them. Researchers ran the PCR with 60 Vbeta and 13 Jbeta primers. Only in-frame clones appear in the TCRdb table, and some are missing; sequencing was by immunoSEQ multiplex PCR. Its table lists approximately 37,000 clones. Donors showed nominal health when sampled, although they likely had unrecorded immune exposures. No CMV serostatus was recorded for this donor.

This TCR was sampled from a human donor in good health. Sequencing was performed on PBMCs. J is TRBJ1-1 and V is TRBV27; D might be TRBD1 (5 bases). CDR3 bases: TGTGCCAGCAGAGTTCTGGGGGGAACTGAAGCTTTCTTT. Its protein product is CASRVLGGTEAFF.